These 17 T cell receptor beta chains were sequenced from one sample in a study of early T cells in non-severe SARS-CoV-2 infection. From the 5' RACE reads, TCRdb called clonotypes with MiXCR, one entry per CDR3 protein. The profile covers about 98,000 distinct CDR3 sequences, with approximately 9.9% appearing a single time and 5.1% taken by the ten largest. The material sequenced was whole blood. Every receptor here comes from an adult who was a healthcare worker with PCR-confirmed SARS-CoV-2 infection or an uninfected control (not recorded which).

This clonotype showed up many times. The rearrangement links TRBV3-1 to TRBJ1-4, with unresolved D. V lost 5 bases and J 8 bases, leaving 12 bases between the germline ends. The CDR3 spans 13 residues. Germline V gene sequence: CDR1 LGHDT, CDR2 YNNKEL (reference sequence). The CDR3 reads CASSSRVEEKLFF. CDR3 in DNA: TGTGCCAGCAGCTCGCGGGTTGAGGAAAAACTGTTTTTT.

This chain links TRBV29-1 with TRBJ2-1; 7 nucleotides agree with TRBD2. Trimming took 7 bases from V and 3 from J; bases not matched to a gene: 9. The V gene's germline CDR1 is SQVTM and CDR2 ANQGSEA. The CDR3 is 14 residues long. CDR3 coding DNA: TGCAGCGCTGGGTCTAGCGGCAACTACAATGAGCAGTTCTTC. The encoded protein is CSAGSSGNYNEQFF.

This clonotype was counted many times. The J gene is TRBJ2-7, the V gene TRBV2; tentative D call: TRBD1 (6 bases). V was shortened by 5 bases and J by 0 bases, with 11 bases between the two germline ends. Germline V gives CDR1 SNHLY, CDR2 FYNNEI. This CDR3 is 14 amino acids long. CDR3 amino acids: CASSPRGTSYEQYF. In DNA form, the CDR3 reads TGTGCCAGCAGTCCCAGGGGAACCTCCTACGAGCAGTACTTC.

This clonotype has ten or more counts. The DNA of the CDR3 is TGTGCCAGCAGCGCTCAGGGCACAGATACGCAGTATTTT. This encodes CASSAQGTDTQYF. This sequence joins TRBV9 and TRBJ2-3; D uncertain. Trimming removed 3 bases at V and 1 base at J, with 6 bases between. CDR1 and CDR2 from the germline V gene are SGDLS and YYNGEE. The CDR3 totals 13 residues.

The chain links TRBV5-1 to TRBJ1-1, with D maybe TRBD1 (5 bases). The germline V and J ends were trimmed by 0 bases and 5 bases, with 14 bases remaining between them. Germline-derived CDR1 and CDR2 are SGHRS and YFSETQ. This CDR3 contains 15 residues. CDR3 DNA: TGCGCCAGCAGCTTGGCGGGAGGGGAGGTGACTGAAGCTTTCTTT. Its translation is CASSLAGGEVTEAFF.

This chain links TRBV4-1 with TRBJ2-7; weak D call: TRBD2 (6 bases). CDR1 is MGHRA, CDR2 YSYEKL, per germline. The CDR3 has 15 amino acids. Trimming took off 1 base at V and 0 bases at J, with 10 bases between the two ends. This chain's CDR3 is CASSQVGTHSYEQYF. The CDR3 coding sequence is TGCGCCAGCAGCCAAGTGGGGACTCACTCCTACGAGCAGTACTTC.

This clonotype was detected ten times or more. This rearrangement joins TRBV10-3 to TRBJ1-1, with D uncertain. V was shortened by 4 bases and J by 2 bases, with 8 bases between the two germline ends. CDR1 is ENHRY, CDR2 SYGVKD, per germline. The CDR3 has 13 residues. The chain's CDR3 is CAISATANTEAFF. The CDR3 DNA reads TGTGCCATCAGTGCAACAGCTAACACTGAAGCTTTCTTT.

The chain is built from TRBV18 and TRBJ1-5; possibly TRBD1 for D (5 bases). The CDR3 has 15 residues. V lost 3 bases, J lost 0 bases, and 9 bases lay in between. Germline V CDR1 and CDR2: KGHSH, LQKENI. The CDR3 DNA follows: TGTGCCAGCTCACCCAGGGAAAATAGCAATCAGCCCCAGCATTTT. This codes for CASSPRENSNQPQHF.

The chain links TRBV29-1 to TRBJ1-5; D is uncertain. V lost 7 bases and J 3 bases, leaving 10 bases between the germline ends. The germline V gene has CDR1 SQVTM and CDR2 ANQGSEA. The CDR3 contains 12 residues. The CDR3 loop is CSALDNNQPQHF. The CDR3 DNA sequence: TGCAGCGCTCTCGATAACAATCAGCCCCAGCATTTT.

This clonotype was counted at least ten times. This sequence joins TRBV18 and TRBJ1-2, with 9 bases matching TRBD1. V shed 5 bases, J shed 3 bases, and the junction held 7 bases outside the gene matches. This CDR3 has 15 residues. CDR1 is KGHSH, CDR2 LQKENI, per germline. The CDR3 DNA sequence: TGTGCCAGCTCAGCTTCAACAGGGGGCGACTATGGCTACACCTTC. It translates to CASSASTGGDYGYTF.

The gene calls are TRBV29-1 and TRBJ2-7, with D hard to call. The germline gives CDR1 SQVTM, CDR2 ANQGSEA. The CDR3 is made up of 13 amino acids. V lost 0 bases, J lost 1 base, and 7 bases lay in between. CDR3 nucleotides: TGCAGCGTTGAAGAGACTGATTCCTACGAGCAGTACTTC. Its protein is CSVEETDSYEQYF.

This clonotype has a count of ten or more. V is TRBV12-2 and J is TRBJ1-2. TRBV12-2 is a known pseudogene. This CDR3 has 15 residues. CDR3 sequence: CASRPKGYTRYGYTF. CDR3 nucleotides: TGTGCAAGTCGCCCTAAGGGCTACACACGCTATGGCTACACCTTC.

This clonotype appeared a few times. This chain links TRBV7-9 with TRBJ2-3, with TRBD2 matching over 9 bases. This CDR3 has 17 amino acids. The trim removed 0 bases at V and 2 bases at J, leaving 6 bases unmatched. The germline CDR1 and CDR2 sequences are SEHNR and FQNEAQ (reference sequence). The CDR3 DNA sequence: TGTGCCAGCAGCTTAGCCCCTAGCGGGATAGCCACAGATACGCAGTATTTT. Amino acid sequence: CASSLAPSGIATDTQYF.

As DNA, the CDR3 is TGTGCCAGCAGTTTGCCGGGACAGGGGGGAAACATTCAGTACTTC. Translated, it gives CASSLPGQGGNIQYF. The V gene is TRBV28, the J gene TRBJ2-4; 11 bases align to TRBD1. Trimming took 3 bases from V and 6 from J; bases not matched to a gene: 4. The germline V gene encodes CDR1 MDHEN and CDR2 SYDVKM. The CDR3 is 15 amino acids.

The chain carries TRBV7-9 and TRBJ2-3; 11 bases align to TRBD2. With V trimmed by 3 bases and J by 6 bases, 8 bases remained unmatched. The germline gives CDR1 SEHNR, CDR2 FQNEAQ (reference sequence). This CDR3 is 16 amino acids long. As DNA, the CDR3 is TGTGCCAGCAGCTTCGGGCTAGCGGGGGGTCCGGATACGCAGTATTTT. This encodes CASSFGLAGGPDTQYF.

The chain has TRBV5-1 and TRBJ1-6; 7 nucleotides line up with TRBD1. The CDR3 runs to 14 residues. Unmatched junction bases numbered 10, after V lost 6 bases and J lost 10 bases. Per germline, CDR1 SGHRS and CDR2 YFSETQ. The CDR3 nucleotides are TGCGCCAGCACCTACGACAGGGAACAATCACCCCTCCACTTT. Translation gives CASTYDREQSPLHF.

The sample holds many counts of this clonotype. The chain has TRBV20-1 and TRBJ2-5; the match to TRBD1 covers 7 bases. Germline V gives CDR1 DFQATT, CDR2 SNEGSKA (reference sequence). This CDR3 has 12 residues. CDR3 in amino acids: CSAQGDRETQYF. The CDR3 coding sequence is TGCAGCGCCCAGGGGGATCGGGAGACCCAGTACTTC.